Detailed here is one T cell receptor beta chain. The data originate from a study of blood T cell repertoires in COVID-19. Participants had their cohort set by participant-reported clinical history. Original methodology: Reference gene primers were amplified, and this amplification served to estimate nucleated cell counts. The method was immunoSEQ multiplex PCR; TCRdb's version includes in-frame clones alone and lacks a portion of them. For V, J and clone size, that table is used; D and trimming come from the DNA. The sample holds around 450,000 clones, around nine tenths seen once. This TCR came from a young woman with acute COVID-19. The sequenced material came from PBMCs or T cells enriched from blood (not recorded which).

The CDR3 nucleotides read TGTGCCAGCAGCCTTCGGTCGGGGTTCGATGGCTACACCTTC. The encoded protein is CASSLRSGFDGYTF. The rearrangement links TRBV28 to TRBJ1-2; D gene ambiguous. Trimming pared 6 bases from V and 6 bases from J, leaving 17 bases between. The CDR3 spans 14 residues. Germline values: CDR1 MDHEN, CDR2 SYDVKM.